Below, 10 T cell receptor beta chains from the same sample are listed, as sequenced in a study of cytomegalovirus exposure and HLA in healthy donors. The PCR ran on 60 Vbeta and 13 Jbeta primers. Repertoires were generated with immunoSEQ multiplex PCR, while TCRdb's copy carries only in-frame clones and drops some. Of about 170,000 clones in the sample, less than 75% are singletons; the top ten hold approximately 1.6%. Sequencing was performed on PBMCs. The receptors originated from a girl between 10 and 17 years old in good health and CMV-seronegative.

The CDR3 is CASSRRQGMTQYF. DNA for the CDR3: TGCGCCAGCAGCAGGCGACAGGGGATGACGCAGTATTTT. The genes are TRBV5-1 and TRBJ2-3; TRBD1 agrees at 8 bases. Per germline, CDR1 SGHRS and CDR2 YFSETQ. V shed 4 bases, J shed 9 bases, and the junction held 7 bases outside the gene matches. This CDR3 is built from 13 residues. Filled out from reference TRBV5-1 and TRBJ2-3, the complete variable domain reads KAGVTQTPRYLIKTRGQQVTLSCSPISGHRSVSWYQQTPGQGLQFLFEYFSETQRNKGNFPGRFSGRQFSNSRSEMNVSTLELGDSALYLCASSRRQGMTQYFGPGTRLTVL.

The chain is built from TRBV19 and TRBJ1-2; D is possibly TRBD1 (6 bases). Between the trimmed V and J ends, which lost 4 bases and 8 bases, there was a span of 20 bases. This CDR3 spans 15 amino acids. Germline-derived CDR1 and CDR2 are LNHDA and SQIVND (reference sequence). CDR3 in DNA: TGTGCCAGTAGTAGTACCGCCAGGGGCCGAGAAGGCTACACCTTC. As protein: CASSSTARGREGYTF.

The table lists this clone with a few counts. The V gene is TRBV30, the J gene TRBJ1-1; D not resolved. CDR3 length: 11 amino acids. The V end was cut by 0 bases, the J end by 8 bases, with 7 bases between. CDR1 and CDR2 (germline): GTSNPN, SVGIG (reference sequence). CDR3 nucleotide sequence: TGTGCCTGGAGTGTCCAGGCGGAAGCTTTCTTT. This codes for CAWSVQAEAFF.

This clone was recorded only once. The chain recombines TRBV10-2 with TRBJ2-7, with 10 bases identical to TRBD2. This CDR3 is built from 15 residues. Looked up from germline, CDR1 is WSHSY and CDR2 is SAAADI. J gave up 3 bases and V 6 bases, and 8 bases lay outside the gene matches. The CDR3 sequence: CASRSSGGASYEQYF. The CDR3 nucleotides read TGCGCCAGCAGGTCAAGCGGGGGGGCCAGCTACGAGCAGTACTTC.

In this sample, this clone turned up once. The CDR3 DNA reads TGTGCCAGCAGTTACGAGGGAGCTTATGGCTACACCTTC. Its protein product is CASSYEGAYGYTF. The chain employs TRBV6-6 and TRBJ1-2; D is unresolved. The CDR3 runs to 13 residues. V shed 2 bases and J shed 5 bases, with 9 bases lying between them. CDR1 MNHNY and CDR2 SVGAGI come from the germline V gene (reference sequence).

The rearrangement uses TRBV6-1 and TRBJ2-2; tentative D call: TRBD1 (6 bases). CDR1 is MNHNS and CDR2 is SASEGT in the germline V gene. Trimming removed 8 bases at V and 1 base at J, with 11 bases between. The length of the CDR3 is 14 residues. The CDR3 protein is CASAPGQNTGELFF. The DNA for the CDR3 is TGTGCCAGCGCACCGGGACAGAACACCGGGGAGCTGTTTTTT.

The chain joins TRBV25-1 to TRBJ1-2; the D gene is possibly TRBD1 (6 bases). The CDR3 is 13 amino acids. Germline V CDR1 and CDR2: MGHDK, SYGVNS. V lost 8 bases and J lost 4, with 14 bases in between. The CDR3 region has the DNA TGTGCCAGCGAGGGGGTCGGGGCCTATGGCTACACCTTC. Translating gives CASEGVGAYGYTF.

The chain uses TRBV11-2 and TRBJ2-5; no reliable D call. The CDR3 sequence is 14 residues long. Trimming stripped 5 bases from V and 4 bases from J, with 14 bases between. Germline assignment: CDR1 SGHAT and CDR2 FQNNGV. As DNA, the CDR3 is TGTGCCAGCAGCCCGGGTCCGCCCGGAGAGACCCAGTACTTC. Protein product: CASSPGPPGETQYF.

The rearrangement links TRBV27 to TRBJ1-1, with D possibly being TRBD1 (6 bases). The CDR3 runs to 13 residues. Trimming stripped 5 bases from V and 2 bases from J, with 9 bases between. Germline V CDR1 and CDR2: MNHEY, SMNVEV (reference sequence). The DNA of the CDR3 is TGTGCCAGCAGTCAGGGGATAAACACTGAAGCTTTCTTT. The encoded protein is CASSQGINTEAFF.

V usage is TRBV27 and J usage is TRBJ1-6; no clear D gene. Germline CDR1 MNHEY, CDR2 SMNVEV (reference sequence). Trimming took 8 bases from V and 5 from J, leaving 22 bases between them. This CDR3 contains 17 residues. The CDR3 DNA sequence: TGTGCCAGCGGGCGTCGCGGGTTTGAAAGTAATAATTCACCCCTCCACTTT. Translation gives CASGRRGFESNNSPLHF.